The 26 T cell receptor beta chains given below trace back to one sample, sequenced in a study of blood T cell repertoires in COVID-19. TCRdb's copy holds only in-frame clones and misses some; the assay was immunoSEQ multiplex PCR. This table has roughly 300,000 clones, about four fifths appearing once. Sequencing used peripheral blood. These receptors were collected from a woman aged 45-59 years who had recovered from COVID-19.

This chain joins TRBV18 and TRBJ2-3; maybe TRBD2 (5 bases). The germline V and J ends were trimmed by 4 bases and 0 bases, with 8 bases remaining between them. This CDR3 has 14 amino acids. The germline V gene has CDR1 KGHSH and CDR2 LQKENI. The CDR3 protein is CASSRGSSTDTQYF. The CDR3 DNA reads TGTGCCAGCTCACGAGGGTCTAGCACAGATACGCAGTATTTT.

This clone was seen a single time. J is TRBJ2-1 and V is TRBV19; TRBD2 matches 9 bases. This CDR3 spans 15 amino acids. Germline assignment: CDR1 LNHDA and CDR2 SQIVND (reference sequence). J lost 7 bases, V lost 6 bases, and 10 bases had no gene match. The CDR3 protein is CASRRAGGRRNEQFF. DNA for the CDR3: TGTGCCAGTAGACGGGCGGGGGGGCGGAGAAATGAGCAGTTCTTC.

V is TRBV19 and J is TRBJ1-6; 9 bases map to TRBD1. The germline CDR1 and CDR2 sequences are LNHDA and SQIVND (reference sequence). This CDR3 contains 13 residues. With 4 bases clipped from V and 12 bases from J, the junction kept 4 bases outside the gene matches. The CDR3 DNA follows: TGTGCCAGTAGTACCGGGACAGGGTTACCCCTCCACTTT. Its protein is CASSTGTGLPLHF.

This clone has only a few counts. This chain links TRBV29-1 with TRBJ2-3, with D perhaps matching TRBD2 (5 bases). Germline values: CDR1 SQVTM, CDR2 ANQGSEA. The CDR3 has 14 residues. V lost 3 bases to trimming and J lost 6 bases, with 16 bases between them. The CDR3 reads CSVETAGLGDTQYF. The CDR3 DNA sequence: TGCAGCGTTGAGACGGCAGGACTGGGCGATACGCAGTATTTT.

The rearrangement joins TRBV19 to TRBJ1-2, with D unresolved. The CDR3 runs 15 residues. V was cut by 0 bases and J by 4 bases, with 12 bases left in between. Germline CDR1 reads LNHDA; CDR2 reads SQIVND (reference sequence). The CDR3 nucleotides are TGTGCCAGTAGTATAGATCTGGAGGGAACCTATGGCTACACCTTC. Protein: CASSIDLEGTYGYTF.

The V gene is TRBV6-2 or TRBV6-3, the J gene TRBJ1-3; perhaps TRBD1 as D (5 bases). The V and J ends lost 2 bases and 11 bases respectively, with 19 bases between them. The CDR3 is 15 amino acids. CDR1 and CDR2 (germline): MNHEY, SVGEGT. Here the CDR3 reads CASSYPEGTRGPIYF. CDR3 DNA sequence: TGTGCCAGCAGTTACCCGGAGGGGACCAGAGGCCCCATATATTTT.

The CDR3 is CASVLGGGANTGELFF. In DNA, the CDR3 is TGTGCCAGCGTCCTTGGAGGCGGAGCAAACACCGGGGAGCTGTTTTTT. The rearrangement joins TRBV19 to TRBJ2-2; TRBD2 is a possible D gene (5 bases). The V end was cut by 9 bases, the J end by 2 bases, with 19 bases between. The CDR3 runs 16 residues. Germline V gene lookup returns CDR1 LNHDA and CDR2 SQIVND (reference sequence).

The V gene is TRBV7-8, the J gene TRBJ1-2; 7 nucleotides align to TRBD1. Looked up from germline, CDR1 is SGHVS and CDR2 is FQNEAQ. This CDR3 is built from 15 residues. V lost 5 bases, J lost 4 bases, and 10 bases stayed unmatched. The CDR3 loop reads CASSRGGAIPYGYTF. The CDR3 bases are TGTGCCAGCAGCCGAGGGGGCGCAATCCCCTATGGCTACACCTTC.

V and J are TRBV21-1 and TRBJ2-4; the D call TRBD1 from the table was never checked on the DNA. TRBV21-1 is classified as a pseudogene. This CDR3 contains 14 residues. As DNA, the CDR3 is TGTGCCAGCAACATTATAATAGCCAAAAACATTCAGTACTTC. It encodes CASNIIIAKNIQYF.

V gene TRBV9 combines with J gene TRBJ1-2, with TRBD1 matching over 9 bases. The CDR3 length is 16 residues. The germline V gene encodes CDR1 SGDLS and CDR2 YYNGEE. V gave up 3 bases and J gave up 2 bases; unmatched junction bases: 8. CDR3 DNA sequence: TGTGCCAGCAGCGAATCAATAGACAGGGGGAACTATGGCTACACCTTC. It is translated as CASSESIDRGNYGYTF.

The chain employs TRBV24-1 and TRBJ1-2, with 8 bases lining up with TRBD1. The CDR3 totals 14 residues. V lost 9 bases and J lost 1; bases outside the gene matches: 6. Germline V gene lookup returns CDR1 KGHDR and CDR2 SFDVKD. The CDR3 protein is CATGGTGGNYGYTF. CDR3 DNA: TGTGCCACCGGGGGGACAGGCGGTAACTATGGCTACACCTTC.

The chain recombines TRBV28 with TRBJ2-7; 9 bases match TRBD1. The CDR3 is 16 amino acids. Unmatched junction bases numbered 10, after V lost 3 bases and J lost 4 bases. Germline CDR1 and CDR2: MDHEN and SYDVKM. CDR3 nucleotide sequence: TGTGCCAGCAGTTTTATAACCGGGACAGGGCCGTACGAGCAGTACTTC. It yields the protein CASSFITGTGPYEQYF.

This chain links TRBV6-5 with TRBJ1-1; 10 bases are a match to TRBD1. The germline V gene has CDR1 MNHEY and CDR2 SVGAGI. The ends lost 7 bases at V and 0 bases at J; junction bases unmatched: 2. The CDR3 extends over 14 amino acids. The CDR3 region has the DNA TGTGCCAGCAAAGGACAGGGGGTGAACACTGAAGCTTTCTTT. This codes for CASKGQGVNTEAFF.

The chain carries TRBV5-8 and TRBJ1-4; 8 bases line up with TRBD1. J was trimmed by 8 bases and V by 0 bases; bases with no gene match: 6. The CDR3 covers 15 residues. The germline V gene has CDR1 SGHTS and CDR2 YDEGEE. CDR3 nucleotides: TGTGCCAGCAGCTTGGCGCAGGGGGCTCGCGAAAAACTGTTTTTT. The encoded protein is CASSLAQGAREKLFF.

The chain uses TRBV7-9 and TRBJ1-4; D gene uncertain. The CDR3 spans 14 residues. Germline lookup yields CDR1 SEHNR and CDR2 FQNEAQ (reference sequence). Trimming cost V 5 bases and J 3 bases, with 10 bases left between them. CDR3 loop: CASSRGAANEKLFF. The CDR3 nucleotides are TGTGCCAGCAGCCGGGGAGCCGCTAATGAAAAACTGTTTTTT.

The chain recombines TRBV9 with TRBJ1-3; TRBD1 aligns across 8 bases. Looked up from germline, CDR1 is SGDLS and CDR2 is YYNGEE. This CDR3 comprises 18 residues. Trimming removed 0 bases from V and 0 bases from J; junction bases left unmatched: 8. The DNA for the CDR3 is TGTGCCAGCAGCGTAGCCCTGGGACAGGATTTCTCTGGAAACACCATATATTTT. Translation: CASSVALGQDFSGNTIYF.

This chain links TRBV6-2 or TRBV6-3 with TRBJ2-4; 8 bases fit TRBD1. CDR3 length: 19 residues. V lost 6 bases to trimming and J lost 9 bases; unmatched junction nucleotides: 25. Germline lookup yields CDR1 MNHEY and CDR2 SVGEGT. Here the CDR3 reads CASSDTGGMRQHGNGIQYF. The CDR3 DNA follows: TGTGCCAGCAGCGATACAGGGGGTATGCGGCAGCATGGAAACGGCATTCAGTACTTC.

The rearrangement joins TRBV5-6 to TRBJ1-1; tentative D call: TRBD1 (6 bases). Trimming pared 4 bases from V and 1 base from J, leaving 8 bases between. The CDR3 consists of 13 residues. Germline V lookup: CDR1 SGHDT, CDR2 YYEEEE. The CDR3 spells CASSEQGNTEAFF. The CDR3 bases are TGTGCCAGCAGCGAACAGGGGAACACTGAAGCTTTCTTT.

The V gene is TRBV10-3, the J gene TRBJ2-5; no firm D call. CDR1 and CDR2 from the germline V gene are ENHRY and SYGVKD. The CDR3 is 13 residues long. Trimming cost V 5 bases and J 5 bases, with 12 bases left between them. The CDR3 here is CAISFRSLETQYF. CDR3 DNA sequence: TGTGCCATCAGTTTCCGGAGCTTGGAGACCCAGTACTTC.

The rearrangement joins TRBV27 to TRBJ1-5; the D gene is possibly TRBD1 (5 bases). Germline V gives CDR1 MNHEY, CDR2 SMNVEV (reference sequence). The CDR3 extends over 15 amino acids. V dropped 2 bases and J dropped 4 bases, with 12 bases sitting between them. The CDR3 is CASSLPGPRNQPQHF. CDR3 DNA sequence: TGTGCCAGCAGTTTACCAGGGCCGCGTAATCAGCCCCAGCATTTT.

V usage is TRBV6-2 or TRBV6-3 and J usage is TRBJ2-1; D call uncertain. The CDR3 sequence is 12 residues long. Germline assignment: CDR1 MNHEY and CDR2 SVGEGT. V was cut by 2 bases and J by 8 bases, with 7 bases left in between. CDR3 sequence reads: CASSYIEYEQFF. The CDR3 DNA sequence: TGTGCCAGCAGTTACATAGAGTATGAGCAGTTCTTC.

Written as DNA, the CDR3 is TGTGCCAGTAGACCCGGGACAGGAGGGATAGCTTTCTTT. Translation: CASRPGTGGIAFF. J is TRBJ1-1 and V is TRBV19; 8 bases fit TRBD1. V lost 6 bases, J lost 10 bases, and 10 bases stayed unmatched. The CDR3 is made up of 13 amino acids. The V gene's germline CDR1 is LNHDA and CDR2 SQIVND (reference sequence).

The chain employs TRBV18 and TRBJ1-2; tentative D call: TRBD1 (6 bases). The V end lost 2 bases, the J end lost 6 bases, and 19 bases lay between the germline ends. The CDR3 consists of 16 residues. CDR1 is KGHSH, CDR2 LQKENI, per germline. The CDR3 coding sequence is TGTGCCAGCTCACCATCCGGGGGGCAGGGATTGAATGGCTACACCTTC. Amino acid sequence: CASSPSGGQGLNGYTF.

The CDR3 loop is CASRTVSGGHYNEQFF. CDR3 nucleotides: TGTGCCAGCAGAACCGTTAGCGGGGGCCATTACAATGAGCAGTTCTTC. The chain has TRBV27 and TRBJ2-1, with TRBD2 matching 9 bases. V lost 6 bases to trimming and J lost 4 bases; unmatched junction nucleotides: 10. Germline CDR1 and CDR2: MNHEY and SMNVEV (reference sequence). The CDR3 length is 16 residues.

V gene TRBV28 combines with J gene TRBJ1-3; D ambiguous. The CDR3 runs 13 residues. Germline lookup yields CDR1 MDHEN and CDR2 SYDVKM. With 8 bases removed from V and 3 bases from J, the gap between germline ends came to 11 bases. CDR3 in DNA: TGTGCCAGCGAGGAGGGAGGTGGAAACACCATATATTTT. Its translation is CASEEGGGNTIYF.

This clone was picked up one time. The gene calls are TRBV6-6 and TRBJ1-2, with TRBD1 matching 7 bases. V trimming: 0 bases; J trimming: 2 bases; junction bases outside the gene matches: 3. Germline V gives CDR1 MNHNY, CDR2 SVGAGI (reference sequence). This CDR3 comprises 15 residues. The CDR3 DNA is TGTGCCAGCAGTTACTCGCCACAGGGGAACTATGGCTACACCTTC. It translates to CASSYSPQGNYGYTF.